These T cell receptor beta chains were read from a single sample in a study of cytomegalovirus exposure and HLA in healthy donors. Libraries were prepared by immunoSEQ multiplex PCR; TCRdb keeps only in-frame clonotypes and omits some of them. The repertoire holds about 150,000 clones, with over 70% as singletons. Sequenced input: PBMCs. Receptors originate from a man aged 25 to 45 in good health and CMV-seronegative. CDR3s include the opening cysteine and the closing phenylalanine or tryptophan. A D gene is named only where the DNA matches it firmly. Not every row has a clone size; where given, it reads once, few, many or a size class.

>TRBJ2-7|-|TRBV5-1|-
TGCGCCAGCAGCTTGGCCATGACAGGCAGGAATGGGGAGCAGTACTTC
CASSLAMTGRNGEQYF
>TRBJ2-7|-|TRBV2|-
TGTGCCAGCAGTTCCAATGCCGGCTACGAGCAGTACTTC
CASSSNAGYEQYF
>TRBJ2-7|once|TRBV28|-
TGTGCCAGCAGTTTATGGACAGGGAGGCACTACGAGCAGTACTTC
CASSLWTGRHYEQYF
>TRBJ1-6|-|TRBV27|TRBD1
TGTGCCACCCGACAGGGAGGTTCACCCCTCCACTTT
CATRQGGSPLHF
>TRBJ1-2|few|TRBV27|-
TGTGCCAGCAGTTTATCGGGCCAGGGGTGGTTAAACTATGGCTACACCTTC
CASSLSGQGWLNYGYTF
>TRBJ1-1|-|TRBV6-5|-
TGTGCCAGCACCCGGGACTTCAGCACTGAAGCTTTCTTT
CASTRDFSTEAFF
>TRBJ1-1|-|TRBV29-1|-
TGCAGCGTTGGGGGGACCGGGACGGGGGGCTACACTGAAGCTTTCTTT
CSVGGTGTGGYTEAFF
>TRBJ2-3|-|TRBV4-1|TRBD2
TGCGCCAGCAGCCAAGAATCCGTAGCGGGAGGAAACACAGATACGCAGTATTTT
CASSQESVAGGNTDTQYF
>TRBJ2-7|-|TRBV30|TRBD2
TGTGCCTGGGCAGGGAGGGCCAGCGGGGGGGCCGAGCAGTACTTC
CAWAGRASGGAEQYF
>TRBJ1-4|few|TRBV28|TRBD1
TGTGCCAGCAGTTTACCGATTGGGACAGGTGATGAAAAACTGTTTTTT
CASSLPIGTGDEKLFF
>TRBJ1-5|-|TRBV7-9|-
TGTGCCAGCAGCGAACAGGGTTCTGAGCCCCAGCATTTT
CASSEQGSEPQHF
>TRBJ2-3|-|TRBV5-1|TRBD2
TGCGCCAGCAGCGCCCCGCCCGGGAGGATCAGTAAGACAGATACGCAGTATTTT
CASSAPPGRISKTDTQYF
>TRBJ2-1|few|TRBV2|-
TGTGCCAGCAGTGCCCTCTCGACTAATGAGCAGTTCTTC
CASSALSTNEQFF
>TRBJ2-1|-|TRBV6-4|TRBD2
TGTGCCAGCATTACACAATACCTAGCGGAGATCTCCTACAATGAGCAGTTCTTC
CASITQYLAEISYNEQFF
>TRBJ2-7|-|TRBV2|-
TGTGCCAGCAGTGATAACCGGGACTCCTACGAGCAGTACTTC
CASSDNRDSYEQYF
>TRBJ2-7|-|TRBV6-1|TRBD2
TGTGCCAGCAGGGTCAGGGAGGGGTACTCCTACGAGCAGTACTTC
CASRVREGYSYEQYF
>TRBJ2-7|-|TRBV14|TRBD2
TGTGCCAGCAGCCTCACTAGCGGGAGCAGGTACGAGCAGTACTTC
CASSLTSGSRYEQYF
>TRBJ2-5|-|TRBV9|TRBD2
TGTGCCAGCAGCGCAATAGCGGGGGGGGGAGAGACCCAGTACTTC
CASSAIAGGGETQYF
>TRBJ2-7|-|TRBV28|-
TGTGCCACCTGTGGAGAGGGAGACCTCTACGAGCAGTACTTC
CATCGEGDLYEQYF
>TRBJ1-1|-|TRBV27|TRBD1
TGTGCCAGCAGTTCGACAGGGGAGAACACTGAAGCTTTCTTT
CASSSTGENTEAFF
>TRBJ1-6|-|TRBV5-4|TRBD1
TGTGCCAGCAGCAAGGGGGGACAGGGGAGTACCTATAATTCACCCCTCCACTTT
CASSKGGQGSTYNSPLHF
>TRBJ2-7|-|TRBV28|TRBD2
TGTGCCAGCAGAGCGGGAGCGGCCGAGCAGTACTTC
CASRAGAAEQYF
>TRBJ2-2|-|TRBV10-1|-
TGCGCCAGCAGTGGGGGGGTAGGGACCGGGGAGCTGTTTTTT
CASSGGVGTGELFF
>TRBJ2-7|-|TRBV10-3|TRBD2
TGTGCCATCAGTGATCTAGCGGGAGACGAAGAGCAGTACTTC
CAISDLAGDEEQYF
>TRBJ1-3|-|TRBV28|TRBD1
TGTGCCAGCAGCCCGCCCGGGACAGGGTTAAGAAACACCATATATTTT
CASSPPGTGLRNTIYF
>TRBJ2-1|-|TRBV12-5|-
TGTGCTAGTGGTTCCGGGAGCTCCTACAATGAGCAGTTCTTC
CASGSGSSYNEQFF
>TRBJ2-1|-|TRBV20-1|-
TGCAGTGGCGGTACTAACAATGAGCAGTTCTTC
CSGGTNNEQFF
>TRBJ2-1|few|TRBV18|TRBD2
TGTGCCAGCTCCAATGGACTAGCCTCCTACAATGAGCAGTTCTTC
CASSNGLASYNEQFF
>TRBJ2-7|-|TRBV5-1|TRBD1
TGCGCCAGCAGCTTGGGTGGACAGGCCTCCTACGAGCAGTACTTC
CASSLGGQASYEQYF
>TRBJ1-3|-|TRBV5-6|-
TGTGCCAGCAGCTTGGTCGGGAACAGTGGAAACACCATATATTTT
CASSLVGNSGNTIYF
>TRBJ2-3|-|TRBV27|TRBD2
TGTGCCAGCACCCTTACCCCGACTAGCAGGTCACAAGATACGCAGTATTTT
CASTLTPTSRSQDTQYF
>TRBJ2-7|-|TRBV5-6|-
TGTGCCAGCAGCTCCCCGGGTCGGCAGACCAACTACGAGCAGTACTTC
CASSSPGRQTNYEQYF
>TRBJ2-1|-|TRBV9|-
TGTGCCAGCAGCCAAGGTACAGGGCTTGATGAGCAGTTCTTC
CASSQGTGLDEQFF
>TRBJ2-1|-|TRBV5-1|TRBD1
TGCGCCAGCAGCTTGGCCGTCGCAGCGGAAGGGGGCGATGAGCAGTTCTTC
CASSLAVAAEGGDEQFF
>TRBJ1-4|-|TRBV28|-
TGTGCCAGCAGTCCCTCTCGGGGGGAGGGCCCTAATGAAAAACTGTTTTTT
CASSPSRGEGPNEKLFF
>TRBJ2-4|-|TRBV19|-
TGTGCCAGTAGTGCCGCAGGGGCGTCCAAAAACAGTCAGTACTTC
CASSAAGASKNSQYF
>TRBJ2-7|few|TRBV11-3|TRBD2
TGTGCCAGCAGCGCGGGACTAGCGGGGGGCGAGCAGTACTTC
CASSAGLAGGEQYF
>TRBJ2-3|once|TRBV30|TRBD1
TGTGCCTGGAGTAGACAGGGGTTAGGGTTAGATACGCAGTATTTT
CAWSRQGLGLDTQYF
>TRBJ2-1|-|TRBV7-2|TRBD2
TGTGCCAGCAGAGCAGGACTAGCGGGGCACAATGAGCAGTTCTTC
CASRAGLAGHNEQFF
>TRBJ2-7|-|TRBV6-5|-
TGTGCCAGCAGTTACGGGTGGGGAGACGAGCAGTACTTC
CASSYGWGDEQYF
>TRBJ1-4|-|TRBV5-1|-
TGCGCCAGCAGCTCGAGCGGGACCGGAGGTGAAAAACTGTTTTTT
CASSSSGTGGEKLFF
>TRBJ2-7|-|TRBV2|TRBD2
TGTGCCAGCAGTGGGAGCGGGGGGCAGTCCTACGAGCAGTACTTC
CASSGSGGQSYEQYF
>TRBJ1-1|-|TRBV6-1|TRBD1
TGTGCCAGCAGTTCACCGGGACAGGGGCGGACTGAAGCTTTCTTT
CASSSPGQGRTEAFF
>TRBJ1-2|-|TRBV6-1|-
TGTGCCAGCAGTGTCCCCCCCAGCTATGGCTACACCTTC
CASSVPPSYGYTF
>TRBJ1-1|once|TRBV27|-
TGTGCCAGCAGCTTTTTATCCCGAGCGAACGCTGAAGCTTTCTTT
CASSFLSRANAEAFF
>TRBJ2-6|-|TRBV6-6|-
TGTGCCAGTGCGGCGACGGTGACTTCTGGGGCCAACGGCCTGACTTTC
CASAATVTSGANGLTF
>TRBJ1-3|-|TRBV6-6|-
TGTGCCAGCTCAACGACAGCTCCACTCTCTGGAAACACCATATATTTT
CASSTTAPLSGNTIYF
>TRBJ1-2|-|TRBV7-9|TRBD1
TGTGCCAGCAGCTTAGGGGACAGTTCGTATGGCTACACCTTC
CASSLGDSSYGYTF
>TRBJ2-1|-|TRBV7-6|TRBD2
TGTGCCAGCAGTCTAGCGGGTCCCGACAATGAGCAGTTCTTC
CASSLAGPDNEQFF
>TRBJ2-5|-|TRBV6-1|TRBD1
TGTGCCAGCAGTGTAACCTGGACAGGGGCCTTCCAAGAGACCCAGTACTTC
CASSVTWTGAFQETQYF
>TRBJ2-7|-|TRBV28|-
TGTGCCAGCAGTTCCCTCCCCCCTCCCTACGAGCAGTACTTC
CASSSLPPPYEQYF
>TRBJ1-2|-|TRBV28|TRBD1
TGTGCCAGCGGGACAGGAGGCGCAGGGAGCTATGGCTACACCTTC
CASGTGGAGSYGYTF
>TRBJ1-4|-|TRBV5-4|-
TGTGCCAGCAGCTTTGACCCCGGGACACCGAATGAAAAACTGTTTTTT
CASSFDPGTPNEKLFF
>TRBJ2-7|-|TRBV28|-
TGTGCCAGCAGGGACATTTCCTACGAGCAGTACTTC
CASRDISYEQYF
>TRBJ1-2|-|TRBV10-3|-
TGTGCCGCAACGTCCTCCTCGATCGACAGAAGGTATGGCTACACCTTC
CAATSSSIDRRYGYTF
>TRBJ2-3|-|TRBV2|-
TGTGCCAGCACCCAGCTCAGGACGCAGTATTTT
CASTQLRTQYF
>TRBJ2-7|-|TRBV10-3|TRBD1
TGTGCCATCAGCCGACAGGGGCCGGACGAGCAGTACTTC
CAISRQGPDEQYF
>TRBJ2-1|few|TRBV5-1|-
TGCGCCAGCAGCTTGGGACAGGCTTCGGATGAGCAGTTCTTC
CASSLGQASDEQFF
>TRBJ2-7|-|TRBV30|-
TGTGCCTGGAGTGTCCCAGGGTCCTCCTACGAGCAGTACTTC
CAWSVPGSSYEQYF